This T cell receptor beta chain was captured by sequencing in a study of monozygotic twins with inflammatory bowel disease. Per donor there was one draw, yielding a blood sample of approximately 2.5 ml. Note on this clonotype: Its specificity is not known.

Germline V gene sequence: CDR1 DFQATT, CDR2 SNEGSKA (reference sequence). There are 12 residues in the CDR3. UMIs containing a 6-nucleotide sample barcode were added via template switching. For each CDR3 protein, TCRdb gives one entry from its re-call of the 5' RACE reads, without DNA. The sample has 400,000 or so distinct CDR3 sequences; the top ten hold 2% to 2.5%. Notes on the study in general: Patient-specific immunosuppressive treatments may have made repertoires more variable.

The clonotype originates from a human donor with ulcerative colitis or Crohn's disease, or a healthy co-twin of an affected twin (not recorded which). The V gene is TRBV20-1, the J gene TRBJ1-2; TCRdb picks TRBD1, but there is no DNA to check that call. Material: blood. The CDR3 region is CSASGANYGYTF.